A selection of T cell receptor beta chains follows, all from one sample in a study of CD8+ T cells in alopecia areata. The table came from immunoSEQ multiplex PCR; TCRdb's copy has only in-frame clones and leaves some out. The profile shows under 130,000 clones, 55% of them singletons. The sequenced material came from CD4+ T cells sorted from blood. The receptors come from a human donor in good health. The CDR3 runs from the conserved cysteine through the conserved F or W. The D gene is left open where the match is weak. The size of a clone is reported for some rows only, either as once, few or many, or as a class for expanded clones.

V gene,D gene,clone size,J gene,CDR3 protein,CDR3 DNA
TRBV5-4,-,-,TRBJ2-2,CASSLKWGTGELFF,TGTGCCAGCAGCTTGAAGTGGGGCACCGGGGAGCTGTTTTTT
TRBV28,-,-,TRBJ2-2,CASSSALENTGELFF,TGTGCCAGCAGTTCAGCACTCGAGAACACCGGGGAGCTGTTTTTT
TRBV29-1,-,-,TRBJ2-1,CSVERTAPSEQFF,TGCAGCGTTGAACGGACAGCCCCTTCCGAGCAGTTCTTC
TRBV7-2,-,-,TRBJ2-3,CASSLTRLARGTDTQYF,TGTGCCAGCAGCTTAACCCGTCTGGCTAGGGGCACAGATACGCAGTATTTT
TRBV4-1,TRBD2,few,TRBJ2-5,CASSQTRGGPQETQYF,TGCGCCAGCAGCCAAACTCGCGGGGGACCCCAAGAGACCCAGTACTTC
TRBV4-1,-,-,TRBJ2-1,CASSPLRTADNEQFF,TGCGCCAGCAGTCCCCTGCGGACAGCTGACAATGAGCAGTTCTTC
TRBV7-2,TRBD2,-,TRBJ2-5,CASSLRTSGGETQYF,TGTGCCAGCAGCTTAAGGACTAGCGGGGGGGAGACCCAGTACTTC
TRBV14,-,few,TRBJ2-4,CASSRLRVHIQYF,TGTGCCAGCAGCCGGTTAAGGGTTCACATTCAGTACTTC
TRBV7-7,-,few,TRBJ2-2,CASSPVANTGELFF,TGTGCTAGCAGCCCCGTGGCTAACACCGGGGAGCTGTTTTTT
TRBV9,-,-,TRBJ2-1,CASSANRLSSYNEQFF,TGTGCCAGCAGCGCCAACAGGCTAAGCTCCTACAATGAGCAGTTCTTC
TRBV5-1,TRBD1,-,TRBJ1-5,CASSPGTGGSPQHF,TGCGCCAGCAGCCCCGGGACAGGCGGATCGCCCCAGCATTTT
TRBV19,TRBD1,few,TRBJ2-2,CASSTGTGPNTGELFF,TGTGCCAGTAGTACCGGGACAGGGCCTAACACCGGGGAGCTGTTTTTT
TRBV7-9,-,few,TRBJ2-1,CASSFGELNEQFF,TGTGCCAGCAGCTTCGGCGAGTTGAATGAGCAGTTCTTC
TRBV30,TRBD2,-,TRBJ2-3,CAWRGAGGALKAQYF,TGTGCCTGGAGAGGGGCGGGGGGCGCGCTTAAGGCGCAGTATTTT
TRBV7-9,-,once,TRBJ1-1,CASSLKSPTEAFF,TGTGCCAGCAGTCTAAAGTCTCCCACTGAAGCTTTCTTT